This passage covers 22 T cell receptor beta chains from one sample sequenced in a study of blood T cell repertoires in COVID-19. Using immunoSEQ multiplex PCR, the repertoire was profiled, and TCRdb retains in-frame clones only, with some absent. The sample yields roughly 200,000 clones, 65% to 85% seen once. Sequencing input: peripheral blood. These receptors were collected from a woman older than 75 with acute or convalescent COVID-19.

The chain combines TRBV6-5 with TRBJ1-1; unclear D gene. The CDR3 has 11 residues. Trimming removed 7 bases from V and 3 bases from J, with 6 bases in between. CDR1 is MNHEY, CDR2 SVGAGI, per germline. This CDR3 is CASNGDTEAFF. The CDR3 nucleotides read TGTGCCAGCAACGGGGACACTGAAGCTTTCTTT.

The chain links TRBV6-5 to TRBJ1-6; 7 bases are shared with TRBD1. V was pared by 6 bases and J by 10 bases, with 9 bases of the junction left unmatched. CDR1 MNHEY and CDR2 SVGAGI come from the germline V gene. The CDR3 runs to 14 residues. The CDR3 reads CASRTQGESSPLHF. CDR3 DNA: TGTGCCAGCAGGACTCAGGGGGAGAGCTCACCCCTCCACTTT.

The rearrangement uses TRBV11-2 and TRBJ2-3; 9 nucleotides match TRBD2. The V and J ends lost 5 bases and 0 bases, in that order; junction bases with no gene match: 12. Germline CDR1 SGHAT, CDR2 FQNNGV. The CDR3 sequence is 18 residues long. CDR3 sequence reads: CASSRRGGRGLSTDTQYF. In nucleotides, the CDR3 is TGTGCCAGCAGCCGGAGGGGCGGGAGGGGCCTTAGCACAGATACGCAGTATTTT.

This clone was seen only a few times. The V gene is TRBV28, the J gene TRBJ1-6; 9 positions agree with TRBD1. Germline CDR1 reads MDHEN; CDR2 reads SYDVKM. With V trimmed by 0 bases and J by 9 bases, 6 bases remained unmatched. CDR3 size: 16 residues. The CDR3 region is CASSLWDRGTISPLHF. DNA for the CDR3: TGTGCCAGCAGTTTATGGGACAGGGGAACAATTTCACCCCTCCACTTT. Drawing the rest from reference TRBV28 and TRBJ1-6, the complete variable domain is DVKVTQSSRYLVKRTGEKVFLECVQDMDHENMFWYRQDPGLGLRLIYFSYDVKMKEKGDIPEGYSVSREKKERFSLILESASTNQTSMYLCASSLWDRGTISPLHFGNGTRLTVT.

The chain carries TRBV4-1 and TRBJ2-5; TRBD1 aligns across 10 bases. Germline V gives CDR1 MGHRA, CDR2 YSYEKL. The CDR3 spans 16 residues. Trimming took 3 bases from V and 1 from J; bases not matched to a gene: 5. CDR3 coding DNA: TGCGCCAGCAGCCAGAGAGGGACAGGGGTCCAAGAGACCCAGTACTTC. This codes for CASSQRGTGVQETQYF.

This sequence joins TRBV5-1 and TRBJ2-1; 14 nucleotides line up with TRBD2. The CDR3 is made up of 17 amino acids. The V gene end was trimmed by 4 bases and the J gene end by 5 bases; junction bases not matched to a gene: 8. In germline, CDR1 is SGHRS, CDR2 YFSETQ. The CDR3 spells CASSGGTSGSRNNEQFF. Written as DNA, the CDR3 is TGCGCCAGCAGCGGAGGGACTAGCGGGAGCAGGAACAATGAGCAGTTCTTC.

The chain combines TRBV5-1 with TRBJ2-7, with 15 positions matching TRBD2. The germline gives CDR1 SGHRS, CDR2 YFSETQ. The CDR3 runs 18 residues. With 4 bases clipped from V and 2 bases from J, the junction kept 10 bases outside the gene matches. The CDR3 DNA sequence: TGCGCCAGCAGCATCCAAACCGGGACTAGCGGGGGGACCTACGAGCAGTACTTC. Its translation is CASSIQTGTSGGTYEQYF.

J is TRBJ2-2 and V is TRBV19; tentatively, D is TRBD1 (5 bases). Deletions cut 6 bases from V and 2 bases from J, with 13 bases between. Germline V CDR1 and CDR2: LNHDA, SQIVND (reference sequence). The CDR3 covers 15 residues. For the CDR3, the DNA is TGTGCCAGTAGCTCGGACACCTCAAACACCGGGGAGCTGTTTTTT. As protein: CASSSDTSNTGELFF. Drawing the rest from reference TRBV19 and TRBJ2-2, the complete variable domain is DGGITQSPKYLFRKEGQNVTLSCEQNLNHDAMYWYRQDPGQGLRLIYYSQIVNDFQKGDIAEGYSVSREKKESFPLTVTSAQKNPTAFYLCASSSDTSNTGELFFGEGSRLTVL.

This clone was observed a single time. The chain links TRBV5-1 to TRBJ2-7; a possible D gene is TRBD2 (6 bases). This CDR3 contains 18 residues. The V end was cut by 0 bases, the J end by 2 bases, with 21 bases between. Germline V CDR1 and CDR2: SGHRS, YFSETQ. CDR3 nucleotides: TGCGCCAGCAGCTTGGAGGGAGGACGCCGTCATCTACCCTACGAGCAGTACTTC. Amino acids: CASSLEGGRRHLPYEQYF.

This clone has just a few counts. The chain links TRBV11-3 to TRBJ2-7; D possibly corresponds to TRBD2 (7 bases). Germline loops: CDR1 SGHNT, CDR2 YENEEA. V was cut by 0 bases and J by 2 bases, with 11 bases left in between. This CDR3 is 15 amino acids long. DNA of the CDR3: TGTGCCAGCAGCTTAGAGGGAGGGGGGGCCTACGAGCAGTACTTC. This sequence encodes CASSLEGGGAYEQYF.

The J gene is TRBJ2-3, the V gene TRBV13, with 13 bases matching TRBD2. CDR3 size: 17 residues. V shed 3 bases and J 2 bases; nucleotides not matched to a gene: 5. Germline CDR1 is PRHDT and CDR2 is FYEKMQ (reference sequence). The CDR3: CASSFIGLAGVTDTQYF. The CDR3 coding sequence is TGTGCCAGCAGCTTCATAGGACTAGCGGGAGTCACAGATACGCAGTATTTT.

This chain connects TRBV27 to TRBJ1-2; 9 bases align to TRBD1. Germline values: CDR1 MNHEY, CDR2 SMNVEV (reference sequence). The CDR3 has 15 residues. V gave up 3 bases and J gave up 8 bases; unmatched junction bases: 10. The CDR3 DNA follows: TGTGCCAGCAGTTTGGACAGGGGTACCCCCGGAGGCTACACCTTC. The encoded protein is CASSLDRGTPGGYTF.

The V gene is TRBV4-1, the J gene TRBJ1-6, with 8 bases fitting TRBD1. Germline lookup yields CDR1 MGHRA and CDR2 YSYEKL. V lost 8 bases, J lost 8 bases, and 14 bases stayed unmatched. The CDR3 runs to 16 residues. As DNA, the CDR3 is TGCGCCAGCCTGTACAGACAGGGGAAACAGGATTCACCCCTCCACTTT. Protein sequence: CASLYRQGKQDSPLHF.

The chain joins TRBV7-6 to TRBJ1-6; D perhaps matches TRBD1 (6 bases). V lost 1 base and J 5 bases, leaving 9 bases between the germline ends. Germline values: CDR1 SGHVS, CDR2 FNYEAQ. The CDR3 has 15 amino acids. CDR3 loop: CASSLEGGNNSPLHF. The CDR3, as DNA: TGTGCCAGCAGCTTAGAAGGGGGAAATAATTCACCCCTCCACTTT.

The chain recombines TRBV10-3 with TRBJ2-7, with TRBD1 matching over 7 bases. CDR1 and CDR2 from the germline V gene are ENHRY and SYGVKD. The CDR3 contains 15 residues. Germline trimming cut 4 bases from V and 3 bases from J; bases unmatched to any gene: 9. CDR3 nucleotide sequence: TGTGCCATCAGTGGTGCACAGGGGAAGGGCTACGAGCAGTACTTC. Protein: CAISGAQGKGYEQYF.

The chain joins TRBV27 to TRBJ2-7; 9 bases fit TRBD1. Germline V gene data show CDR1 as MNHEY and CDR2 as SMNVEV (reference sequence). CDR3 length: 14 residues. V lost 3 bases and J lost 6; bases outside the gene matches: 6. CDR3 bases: TGTGCCAGCAGTTTCCGGGACAGGGAGGGCGAGCAGTACTTC. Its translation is CASSFRDREGEQYF.

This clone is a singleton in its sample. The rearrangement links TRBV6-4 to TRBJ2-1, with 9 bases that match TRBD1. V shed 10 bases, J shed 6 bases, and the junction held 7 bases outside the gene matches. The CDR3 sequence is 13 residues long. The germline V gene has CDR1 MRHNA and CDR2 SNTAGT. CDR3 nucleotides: TGTGCCAATCAAGAGACAGGGGGCAATGAGCAGTTCTTC. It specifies CANQETGGNEQFF.

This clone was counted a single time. Here the CDR3 DNA reads TGTGCCATCAGTGTTTCGGGGGGGCTGAGGGAGACCCAGTACTTC. This codes for CAISVSGGLRETQYF. The chain is built from TRBV10-3 and TRBJ2-5, with 8 bases fitting TRBD2. The CDR3 is made up of 15 amino acids. The germline V gene encodes CDR1 ENHRY and CDR2 SYGVKD. Germline trimming cut 4 bases from V and 5 bases from J; bases unmatched to any gene: 9.

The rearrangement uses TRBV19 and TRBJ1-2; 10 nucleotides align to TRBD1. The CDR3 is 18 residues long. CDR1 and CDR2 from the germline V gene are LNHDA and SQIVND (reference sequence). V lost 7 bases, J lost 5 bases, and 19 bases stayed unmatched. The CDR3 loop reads CASIRNFGTGDPIYGYTF. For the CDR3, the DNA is TGTGCCAGTATTAGAAACTTCGGGACAGGGGATCCTATATATGGCTACACCTTC.

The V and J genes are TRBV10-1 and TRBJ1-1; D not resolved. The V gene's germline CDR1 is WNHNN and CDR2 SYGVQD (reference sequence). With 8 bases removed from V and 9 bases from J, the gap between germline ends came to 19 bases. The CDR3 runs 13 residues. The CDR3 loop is CASSPAHGLQAFF. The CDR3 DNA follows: TGCGCCAGCTCGCCGGCCCATGGGCTTCAAGCTTTCTTT.

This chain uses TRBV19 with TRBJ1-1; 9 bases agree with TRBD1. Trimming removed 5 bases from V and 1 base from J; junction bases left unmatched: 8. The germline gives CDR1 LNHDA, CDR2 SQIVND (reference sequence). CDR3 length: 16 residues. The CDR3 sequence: CASSLRTGDKNTEAFF. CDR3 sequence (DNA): TGTGCCAGTAGTCTCCGGACAGGGGATAAGAACACTGAAGCTTTCTTT.

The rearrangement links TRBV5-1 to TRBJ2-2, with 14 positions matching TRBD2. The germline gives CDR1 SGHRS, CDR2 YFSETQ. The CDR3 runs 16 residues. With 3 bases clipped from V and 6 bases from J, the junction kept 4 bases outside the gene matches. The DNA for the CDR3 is TGCGCCAGCAGCTGGGGGACTAGCGGGGGATCCGGGGAGCTGTTTTTT. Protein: CASSWGTSGGSGELFF.